This section outlines one T cell receptor (beta chain) sequence together with its context. Its antigen remains unidentified. The data stem from a study of vaccination effects on CD4 cells after COVID-19. V lost 4 bases and J lost 8; bases outside the gene matches: 5. Germline CDR1 and CDR2: SGHRS and YFSETQ. The CDR3 is made up of 12 amino acids. General study findings and limits: The study found marked clonal contraction of infection- and vaccine-induced clones late after vaccination.

Method: immunoSEQ multiplex PCR; TCRdb's copy keeps in-frame clones and lacks some. This sample has over 80,000 clones, with around four fifths found just once. ViraFEST used viral peptide pools to expand antigen-specific CD4+ T cells before sequencing. Subsequent to about 10 days of culture, CD4+ T cells were isolated. Two doses of either BNT162b2 or mRNA-1273 were given to each participant. Having tested negative for nucleocapsid antibodies, the vaccine recipients showed no prior SARS-CoV-2 infection. Wells containing a few million PBMC each were cultured with approximately 9.2 IU/ml IL-2 and 8 to 10 ug/ml peptides.

Specimen: CD4+ T cells from PBMCs cultured with HCoV-OC43 spike peptides, collected after COVID-19 vaccination. Subset reported: HCoV-OC43 spike overlapping peptide pool stimulation. The V and J genes are TRBV5-1 and TRBJ1-2, with TRBD1 identical over 7 bases. This TCR was sampled from a human donor who received a COVID-19 vaccine. The CDR3 sequence: CASSPGTEGYTF. DNA for the CDR3: TGCGCCAGCAGCCCCGGGACAGAGGGCTACACCTTC.